These 9 T cell receptor beta chains were sequenced from one sample in a study of Tregs in tolerant kidney transplant recipients. Data came from immunoSEQ multiplex PCR; TCRdb stores just in-frame clones and leaves some out. This table has approximately 100,000 clones, over 85% appearing once. Sample: CD4+ T cells from blood, taken before the transplant. These receptors all come from a human donor who received a combined kidney and bone marrow transplant.

V is TRBV11-3 and J is TRBJ1-1; D not resolved. With 2 bases removed from V and 9 bases from J, the gap between germline ends came to 13 bases. Germline lookup yields CDR1 SGHNT and CDR2 YENEEA. This CDR3 is built from 13 residues. The CDR3 region has the DNA TGTGCCAGCAGCTTACCCTCGTTGGAGAAAGCTTTCTTT. As protein: CASSLPSLEKAFF.

This clone was picked up one time. The rearrangement uses TRBV5-1 and TRBJ2-3; 10 bases map to TRBD2. Per the germline V gene, CDR1 is SGHRS and CDR2 is YFSETQ. The CDR3 is made up of 16 amino acids. Unmatched junction bases numbered 3, after V lost 0 bases and J lost 2 bases. The CDR3 sequence: CASSLVLAGVTDTQYF. CDR3 in DNA: TGCGCCAGCAGCTTGGTCCTAGCGGGGGTCACAGATACGCAGTATTTT.

The V gene is TRBV4-1, the J gene TRBJ2-1; 10 positions match TRBD2. This CDR3 has 16 residues. Germline V gene lookup returns CDR1 MGHRA and CDR2 YSYEKL. The J segment lost 9 bases and the V segment lost 3 bases, leaving 11 bases of the junction unmatched. CDR3 in amino acids: CASSQPGLAGVSEQFF. CDR3 coding DNA: TGCGCCAGCAGCCAGCCGGGGCTAGCGGGAGTGAGTGAGCAGTTCTTC.

The chain uses TRBV27 and TRBJ1-5; unclear D gene. CDR1 and CDR2 from the germline V gene are MNHEY and SMNVEV (reference sequence). Deletions cut 6 bases from V and 5 bases from J, with 14 bases between. This CDR3 has 14 residues. The CDR3 nucleotides are TGTGCCAGCAGCCTAGCGGGCATCGATCAGCCCCAGCATTTT. Translated: CASSLAGIDQPQHF.

This sequence joins TRBV4-3 and TRBJ2-5; 8 bases line up with TRBD2. J gave up 4 bases and V 3 bases, and 10 bases lay outside the gene matches. The CDR3 is 16 residues long. Germline V gene lookup returns CDR1 LGHNA and CDR2 YSLEER. The CDR3 reads CASSHMTGGGGETQYF. The CDR3 DNA follows: TGCGCCAGCAGCCATATGACCGGGGGGGGAGGAGAGACCCAGTACTTC.

The chain has TRBV7-9 and TRBJ1-2, with 10 bases aligning to TRBD1. Losses at the gene ends were 2 bases for V and 5 bases for J; bases not matched to a gene: 5. Germline V CDR1 and CDR2: SEHNR, FQNEAQ (reference sequence). The CDR3 loop spans 15 amino acids. CDR3 residues: CASSLPTGGLYGYTF. The CDR3, as DNA: TGTGCCAGCAGCTTACCGACAGGGGGCTTATATGGCTACACCTTC.

V gene TRBV6-1 combines with J gene TRBJ1-5, with a tentative D call TRBD1 (6 bases). Trimming cost V 5 bases and J 4 bases, with 9 bases left between them. CDR3 size: 13 residues. Germline assignment: CDR1 MNHNS and CDR2 SASEGT. The CDR3 loop is CASSFDRNQPQHF. CDR3 bases: TGTGCCAGCAGTTTCGACAGGAATCAGCCCCAGCATTTT.

The chain recombines TRBV6-5 with TRBJ2-7, with 8 bases identical to TRBD1. J was trimmed by 4 bases and V by 2 bases; bases with no gene match: 4. The germline V gene encodes CDR1 MNHEY and CDR2 SVGAGI. The CDR3 runs to 14 residues. Here the CDR3 reads CASSYAGQGYEQYF. DNA of the CDR3: TGTGCCAGCAGTTACGCTGGACAGGGTTACGAGCAGTACTTC.

J is TRBJ2-2 and V is TRBV7-6; no clear D. The length of the CDR3 is 12 residues. With 5 bases removed from V and 7 bases from J, the gap between germline ends came to 8 bases. The germline V gene has CDR1 SGHVS and CDR2 FNYEAQ. The CDR3 DNA follows: TGTGCCAGCAGCACTGTAAACGGGGAGCTGTTTTTT. It is translated as CASSTVNGELFF.